One T cell receptor (beta chain) is described in this entry. The source of the sample is a study of blood T cell repertoires in COVID-19. Whole-study context: Sample material is recorded as cDNA or gDNA derived from T cells, B-cell-depleted T cells, or PBMCs.

Authors' methods: Nucleated cell number was recorded as an estimate derived from reference gene primer amplification. Produced via immunoSEQ multiplex PCR; TCRdb's table is partial and in-frame only. That table furnishes V, J and clone size, whereas the DNA furnished D and trimming. This sample has 100,000 to 110,000 clones, with about 80% found just once. The V segment lost 5 bases and the J segment 1 base; nucleotides outside the gene matches: 2. CDR1 is KGHSH, CDR2 LQKENI, per germline. The CDR3 spans 14 residues. The TCR originated in a woman aged 70 to 79 with acute or convalescent COVID-19. The chain employs TRBV18 and TRBJ1-1; 9 bases are a match to TRBD1. Sequenced input: peripheral blood. CDR3 in DNA: TGTGCCAGCTCATTACAGGGGGCGAACACTGAAGCTTTCTTT. The encoded protein is CASSLQGANTEAFF.